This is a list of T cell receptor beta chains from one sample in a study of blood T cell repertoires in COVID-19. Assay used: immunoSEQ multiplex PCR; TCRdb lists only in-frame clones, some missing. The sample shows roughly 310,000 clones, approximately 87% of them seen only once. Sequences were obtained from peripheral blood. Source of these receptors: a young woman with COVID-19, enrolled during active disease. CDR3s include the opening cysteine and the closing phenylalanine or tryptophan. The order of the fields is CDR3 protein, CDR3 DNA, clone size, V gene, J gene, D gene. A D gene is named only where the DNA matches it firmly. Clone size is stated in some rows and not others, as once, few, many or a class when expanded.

CDR3aa: CATSETSGTTNEKLFF
CDR3nt: TGTGCCACCTCCGAAACGTCGGGGACAACTAATGAAAAACTGTTTTTT
abundance: -
v_gene: TRBV15
j_gene: TRBJ1-4
d_gene: -

CDR3aa: CASSLLEGVETQYF
CDR3nt: TGTGCCAGCAGCCTTCTGGAGGGAGTAGAGACCCAGTACTTC
abundance: -
v_gene: TRBV5-6
j_gene: TRBJ2-5
d_gene: -

CDR3aa: CASSQEVQVMNTEAFF
CDR3nt: TGTGCCAGCAGCCAAGAAGTTCAGGTCATGAACACTGAAGCTTTCTTT
abundance: -
v_gene: TRBV4-2
j_gene: TRBJ1-1
d_gene: -

CDR3aa: CASTPGHPGTEAFF
CDR3nt: TGTGCCAGCACCCCGGGACACCCAGGGACTGAAGCTTTCTTT
abundance: -
v_gene: TRBV27
j_gene: TRBJ1-1
d_gene: -

CDR3aa: CATSRQDSSNEKLFF
CDR3nt: TGTGCCACCAGCAGACAGGACAGCTCTAATGAAAAACTGTTTTTT
abundance: -
v_gene: TRBV15
j_gene: TRBJ1-4
d_gene: -

CDR3aa: CASSSDRRAGQETQYF
CDR3nt: TGTGCCAGCAGCTCCGACAGGCGGGCAGGCCAAGAGACCCAGTACTTC
abundance: -
v_gene: TRBV7-9
j_gene: TRBJ2-5
d_gene: -

CDR3aa: CASSFPVGGGGHNSPLHF
CDR3nt: TGTGCCAGCAGCTTCCCTGTCGGGGGCGGGGGGCATAATTCACCCCTCCACTTT
abundance: -
v_gene: TRBV11-2
j_gene: TRBJ1-6
d_gene: -

CDR3aa: CASSEETGGRNTIYF
CDR3nt: TGCGCCAGCAGTGAGGAGACAGGGGGGAGAAACACCATATATTTT
abundance: -
v_gene: TRBV10-2
j_gene: TRBJ1-3
d_gene: TRBD1

CDR3aa: CASSLTPGGETQYF
CDR3nt: TGTGCCAGCAGCTTAACCCCAGGGGGGGAGACCCAGTACTTC
abundance: -
v_gene: TRBV7-3
j_gene: TRBJ2-5
d_gene: -

CDR3aa: CASSDAGTGLYGYTF
CDR3nt: TGTGCCAGCAGTGATGCCGGGACAGGGCTCTATGGCTACACCTTC
abundance: -
v_gene: TRBV25-1
j_gene: TRBJ1-2
d_gene: TRBD1

CDR3aa: CASSVGTGGFGYTF
CDR3nt: TGTGCCAGTAGTGTGGGGACAGGGGGCTTTGGCTACACCTTC
abundance: once
v_gene: TRBV19
j_gene: TRBJ1-2
d_gene: TRBD1

CDR3aa: CASSEDRGRLGTQYF
CDR3nt: TGTGCCAGCAGTGAAGACAGGGGGCGTCTTGGTACGCAGTATTTT
abundance: -
v_gene: TRBV2
j_gene: TRBJ2-3
d_gene: TRBD1

CDR3aa: CASSTSTGGSNQPQHF
CDR3nt: TGTGCCAGTAGTACCAGTACAGGGGGCAGCAATCAGCCCCAGCATTTT
abundance: -
v_gene: TRBV19
j_gene: TRBJ1-5
d_gene: TRBD1